This TCR beta chain was identified during a study of T cell changes during pregnancy in multiple sclerosis (dated by TCRdb to about 2019). Some background on the complete study: The study examined how the T cell repertoire changed over the course of pregnancy in women with multiple sclerosis.

V was cut back by 0 bases and J by 4 bases, leaving a gap of 12 bases between them. Looking up the germline V gene yields CDR1 SGHAT and CDR2 FQNNGV. CDR3 length: 15 amino acids, cysteine to phenylalanine. Only the CDR3 DNA is retained, 45 bases long and in frame from the first base. The library was prepared using the immunoSEQ multiplex PCR assay. TCRdb retrieved this table from immuneACCESS and kept in-frame rearrangements only. Not all clones are present; in checked studies, unresolved V genes account for under half, and no reason is known for the remainder. The sample table shows over 60,000 clones, and 91% are seen once. The ten largest clones add up to around 0.3% of the sample. Remarks on this clone: Its antigen has not been determined. Per-nucleotide qualities are absent, and no much larger clonotype sits a single base away.

The specimen comprised CD4+ T cells from peripheral blood mononuclear cells, sampled in the third trimester of pregnancy. The sequence is built from TRBV11-2 and TRBJ1-2; TRBD1 is a weak D gene call, 6 bases matching. This receptor was identified in a female donor in good health, enrolled as a control in a pregnancy study. The DNA sequence is as follows: TGTGCCAGCAGCTTAGAGTCGAACAGGGCCTATGGCTACACCTTC. Its protein reads: CASSLESNRAYGYTF.